The 20 T cell receptor beta chains below all came from one sample that was sequenced in a study of T-cell reconstitution after alpha-beta-depleted transplantation in children. Unique molecular identifiers tagged the TCRbeta library. TCRdb analysed the PCR reads with MiXCR anew, one entry per CDR3 protein. The data show hundreds of thousands of distinct CDR3 sequences, roughly 33% seen once. This material consisted of PBMCs from the stem cell graft donor, taken from the stem cell graft. The source is a human donor who donated a stem cell graft to a child with aplastic anemia.

The CDR3, as DNA: TGCAGCGCCCGACAGGGAGAGGCGGCCTACGAGCAGTACGTC. Protein: CSARQGEAAYEQYV. This chain links TRBV29-1 with TRBJ2-7; 7 nucleotides match TRBD1. The germline V gene encodes CDR1 SQVTM and CDR2 ANQGSEA. This CDR3 has 14 residues. V lost 7 bases to trimming and J lost 2 bases; unmatched junction nucleotides: 11.

The chain recombines TRBV5-1 with TRBJ1-2; tentatively, D is TRBD1 (5 bases). V lost 4 bases and J lost 6, with 13 bases in between. CDR1 and CDR2 (germline): SGHRS, YFSETQ. The CDR3 covers 13 residues. The CDR3 DNA follows: TGCGCCAGCAGCCTGGATGGAGGGGATGGCTACACCTTC. Translated, it gives CASSLDGGDGYTF.

This sequence joins TRBV29-1 and TRBJ1-2; D gene uncertain. CDR1 and CDR2 (germline): SQVTM, ANQGSEA. The CDR3 consists of 15 residues. V lost 5 bases to trimming and J lost 2 bases, with 18 bases between them. The CDR3 coding sequence is TGCAGCGTTAAACCCGTGGCCGGAGACAACTATGGCTACACCTTC. This translates into CSVKPVAGDNYGYTF.

The chain couples TRBV7-2 to TRBJ2-1; 9 bases agree with TRBD2. V lost 4 bases and J lost 5; bases outside the gene matches: 6. This CDR3 has 15 residues. Germline CDR1 SGHTA, CDR2 FQGNSA. The CDR3 nucleotides read TGTGCCAGCAGCTACACTAGCGGGTGGGACAATGAGCAGTTCTTC. It is translated as CASSYTSGWDNEQFF.

A single count supports this clonotype. The V gene is TRBV12-3 or TRBV12-4, the J gene TRBJ2-7, with D tentatively TRBD1 (6 bases). This CDR3 contains 12 residues. Trimming took off 6 bases at V and 6 bases at J, with 12 bases between the two ends. This CDR3 is CASSPTGGEQYV. In nucleotides, the CDR3 is TGTGCCAGCAGCCCGACAGGTGGCGAGCAGTACGTC.

This clonotype appeared once. Written as DNA, the CDR3 is TGTGCCACCAGCAGAGATTCTCGAAACTATGGCTACACCTTC. Encoded protein: CATSRDSRNYGYTF. The chain uses TRBV15 and TRBJ1-2; no reliable D call. CDR3 length equals 14 residues. The germline V gene has CDR1 LNHNV and CDR2 YYDKDF (reference sequence). The V gene lost 0 bases and the J gene lost 2 bases, with 7 bases spanning the gap. The full variable domain, completed using reference TRBV15 and TRBJ1-2, is DAMVIQNPRYQVTQFGKPVTLSCSQTLNHNVMYWYQQKSSQAPKLLFHYYDKDFNNEADTPDNFQSRRPNTSFCFLDIRSPGLGDTAMYLCATSRDSRNYGYTFGSGTRLTVV.

CDR3 in amino acids: CASSPTRTDLNTEAFF. DNA of the CDR3: TGTGCCAGCAGCCCGACGAGGACAGATTTGAACACTGAAGCTTTCTTT. V usage is TRBV4-2 and J usage is TRBJ1-1; D possibly corresponds to TRBD1 (6 bases). The CDR3 sequence is 16 residues long. V lost 4 bases to trimming and J lost 0 bases, with 15 bases between them. Germline V gene lookup returns CDR1 LGHNA and CDR2 YNFKEQ.

This clonotype has a handful of counts. This chain joins TRBV20-1 and TRBJ2-1; D is unresolved. V gave up 5 bases and J gave up 0 bases, with 17 bases separating them. The CDR3 has 16 amino acids. Germline values: CDR1 DFQATT, CDR2 SNEGSKA (reference sequence). CDR3 protein: CSAPTSGMGSYNEQFF. The CDR3 region has the DNA TGCAGTGCTCCAACTTCCGGCATGGGCTCCTACAATGAGCAGTTCTTC.

This clonotype was counted between two and nine times. The gene calls are TRBV20-1 and TRBJ2-1; tentatively, D is TRBD2 (5 bases). The ends were cut back, 3 bases at V and 0 bases at J, with 24 bases in the middle. CDR1 and CDR2 (germline): DFQATT, SNEGSKA (reference sequence). CDR3 length equals 19 residues. The CDR3 DNA reads TGCAGTGCTAGCAGTAATCGAGGGTGGTTACGGATCTCCTACAATGAGCAGTTCTTC. It encodes CSASSNRGWLRISYNEQFF.

The chain has TRBV12-3 or TRBV12-4 and TRBJ2-7; D ambiguous. With 6 bases removed from V and 0 bases from J, the gap between germline ends came to 9 bases. The CDR3 is 13 residues long. For the CDR3, the DNA is TGTGCCAGCAGGACGGACCGCTCCTACGAGCAGTACTTC. This sequence encodes CASRTDRSYEQYF.

The chain is built from TRBV14 and TRBJ2-7; D call uncertain. The V gene's germline CDR1 is SGHDN and CDR2 FVKESK. The V end lost 4 bases, the J end lost 4 bases, and 11 bases lay between the germline ends. CDR3 size: 13 residues. Written as DNA, the CDR3 is TGTGCCAGCAGCCTAGCACAGATATACGAGCAGTACTTC. Translation: CASSLAQIYEQYF.

This clonotype came up a few times. The chain links TRBV18 to TRBJ2-3, with D tentatively TRBD1 or TRBD2 (5 bases each). Germline CDR1 reads KGHSH; CDR2 reads LQKENI. There are 17 residues in the CDR3. Trimming removed 6 bases at V and 1 base at J, with 20 bases between. CDR3 in DNA: TGTGCCAGCTCCCGAGACCGGGGCGGCGGCCGCACAGATACGCAGTATTTT. Protein: CASSRDRGGGRTDTQYF. Full variable domain (remainder filled in from reference TRBV18 and TRBJ2-3): NAGVMQNPRHLVRRRGQEARLRCSPMKGHSHVYWYRQLPEEGLKFMVYLQKENIIDESGMPKERFSAEFPKEGPSILRIQQVVRGDSAAYFCASSRDRGGGRTDTQYFGPGTRLTVL.

The chain recombines TRBV7-9 with TRBJ2-1, with 7 bases matching TRBD2. The CDR3 extends over 14 amino acids. Germline V gives CDR1 SEHNR, CDR2 FQNEAQ (reference sequence). V lost 5 bases and J lost 8; bases outside the gene matches: 9. CDR3 loop: CASSHAGAADEQFF. The CDR3 coding sequence is TGTGCCAGCAGCCACGCGGGAGCCGCGGATGAGCAGTTCTTC.

This clonotype was counted between two and nine times. The chain is built from TRBV30 and TRBJ2-7; TRBD2 matches at 10 bases. The CDR3 has 13 amino acids. The V and J ends lost 5 bases and 2 bases, in that order; junction bases with no gene match: 3. CDR1 is GTSNPN and CDR2 is SVGIG in the germline V gene (reference sequence). The CDR3 region is CAWASGRAYEQYF. CDR3 in DNA: TGTGCCTGGGCTAGCGGGAGAGCCTACGAGCAGTACTTC.

This clonotype turned up a few times. The CDR3 spells CASSLYRGAREKLFF. The CDR3 nucleotides are TGTGCCAGCAGTTTATACAGGGGAGCAAGGGAAAAACTGTTTTTT. The chain couples TRBV27 to TRBJ1-4; 7 nucleotides match TRBD1. J gave up 8 bases and V 1 base, and 7 bases lay outside the gene matches. Germline CDR1 is MNHEY and CDR2 is SMNVEV (reference sequence). This CDR3 has 15 residues.

This clonotype was counted a few times. The chain employs TRBV24-1 and TRBJ1-1, with D perhaps TRBD1 (6 bases). The germline V gene encodes CDR1 KGHDR and CDR2 SFDVKD. Trimming cost V 6 bases and J 9 bases, with 19 bases left between them. This CDR3 contains 14 residues. CDR3 region: CATSSSWDRDKAFF. The CDR3 DNA is TGTGCCACCAGTTCCTCCTGGGACCGGGACAAAGCTTTCTTT.

This clonotype occurred a few times. In DNA, the CDR3 is TGTGCCAGCAGTTCAGCCTCGGGTGGGCGAAGCACAGATACGCAGTATTTT. Its protein is CASSSASGGRSTDTQYF. The chain employs TRBV28 and TRBJ2-3; D is undetermined. Trimming left V 4 bases short and J 0 bases short, with 17 bases between. This CDR3 spans 17 amino acids. The germline gives CDR1 MDHEN, CDR2 SYDVKM. The variable domain in full, with the rest retrieved from reference TRBV28 and TRBJ2-3, is DVKVTQSSRYLVKRTGEKVFLECVQDMDHENMFWYRQDPGLGLRLIYFSYDVKMKEKGDIPEGYSVSREKKERFSLILESASTNQTSMYLCASSSASGGRSTDTQYFGPGTRLTVL.

The chain is built from TRBV20-1 and TRBJ1-1; 8 nucleotides match TRBD1. From germline, CDR1 is DFQATT and CDR2 SNEGSKA (reference sequence). The CDR3 contains 13 residues. Germline trimming cut 6 bases from V and 11 bases from J; bases unmatched to any gene: 14. The CDR3 region is CSADQGALGQAFF. The CDR3 DNA sequence: TGCAGTGCGGACCAGGGGGCCCTGGGACAGGCTTTCTTT.

V usage is TRBV12-3 or TRBV12-4 and J usage is TRBJ2-3, with 8 bases aligning to TRBD2. CDR3 length: 16 amino acids. V dropped 6 bases and J dropped 6; count of bases not matched to a gene: 14. CDR3 DNA sequence: TGTGCCAGCAGCTTATGGACTAGCTCAAAGAGGGATACGCAGTATTTT. Its translation: CASSLWTSSKRDTQYF.

This rearrangement joins TRBV20-1 to TRBJ2-6, with D perhaps matching TRBD1 (5 bases). CDR3 length equals 14 residues. CDR1 is DFQATT, CDR2 SNEGSKA, per germline (reference sequence). V lost 6 bases to trimming and J lost 0 bases, with 9 bases between them. The CDR3 reads CSARTGSGANVLTF. CDR3 DNA: TGCAGTGCGCGCACAGGCTCTGGGGCCAACGTCCTGACTTTC.